The clone carrying this T cell receptor (beta chain) was counted at least ten times. The CDR3 is made up of 15 amino acids. V shed 7 bases, J shed 4 bases, and the junction held 8 bases outside the gene matches. This specimen comes from a study of T-cell reconstitution after alpha-beta-depleted transplantation in children. Unique molecular identifiers were used to barcode this TCRbeta library. TCRdb re-analysed the PCR reads in MiXCR, keeping a single row per CDR3 protein. The sample lists 450,000 to 500,000 distinct CDR3 sequences; about an eighth were seen once. Here the sequenced sample was PBMCs from the stem cell graft donor, taken from the stem cell graft. The receptor was isolated from a human donor who donated a stem cell graft to a child with combined immunodeficiency. The chain is built from TRBV12-3 or TRBV12-4 and TRBJ2-3; 10 bases are shared with TRBD1. The DNA of the CDR3 is TGTGCCAGCAAACTAAGCGGGACAGGGGCAGATACGCAGTATTTT. It translates to CASKLSGTGADTQYF.